This T cell receptor (beta chain) was identified during a study of PD-1 blockade in classical Hodgkin lymphoma. Study observations and caveats: Any patient who commenced nivolumab under 1 year after ASCT was excluded. Relative to healthy donors, newly diagnosed patients reportedly had lower baseline TCR diversity, which was reported as lower still in relapsed/refractory patients.

The time point: cycle 4 day 1 (C4D1), after five to seven weeks of nivolumab. Autologous stem cell transplantation was followed by relapse in every patient, and brentuximab vedotin exposure varied. Repertoires were generated with immunoSEQ multiplex PCR, while TCRdb's copy carries only in-frame clones and drops some. The sample records some 93,000 clones, around 80% being singletons. The CDR3 spans 14 residues. Germline V CDR1 and CDR2: SGHRS, YFSETQ. V shed 0 bases and J shed 4 bases, with 10 bases lying between them. About this clone: Its antigen remains unknown.

The TCR comes from a human donor with classical Hodgkin lymphoma. This specimen was peripheral blood mononuclear cells (PBMCs), taken before the fourth cycle of nivolumab. The chain uses TRBV5-1 and TRBJ1-2; D remains ambiguous. CDR3 region: CASSLVETAYGYTF. The CDR3 DNA sequence: TGCGCCAGCAGCTTGGTGGAGACTGCCTATGGCTACACCTTC.